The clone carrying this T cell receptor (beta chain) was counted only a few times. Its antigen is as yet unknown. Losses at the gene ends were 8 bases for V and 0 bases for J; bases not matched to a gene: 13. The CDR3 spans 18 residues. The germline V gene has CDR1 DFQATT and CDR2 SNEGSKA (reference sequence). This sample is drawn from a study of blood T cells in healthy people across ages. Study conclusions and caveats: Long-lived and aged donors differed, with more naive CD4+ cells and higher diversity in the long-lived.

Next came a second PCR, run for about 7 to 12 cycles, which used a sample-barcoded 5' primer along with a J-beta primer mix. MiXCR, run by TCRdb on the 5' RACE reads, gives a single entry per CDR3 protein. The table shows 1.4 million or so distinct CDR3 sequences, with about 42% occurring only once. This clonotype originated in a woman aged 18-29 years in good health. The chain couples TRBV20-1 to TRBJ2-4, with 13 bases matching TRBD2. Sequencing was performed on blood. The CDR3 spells CSTPPGTSGTLAKNIQYF. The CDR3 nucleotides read TGCAGTACCCCACCCGGGACTAGCGGGACCCTAGCCAAAAACATTCAGTACTTC.